Presented here are 20 T cell receptor beta chains from one specimen sequenced in a study of control samples from healthy donors and cancer patients. TCRdb's table, derived via immunoSEQ multiplex PCR, lists solely in-frame clones and lacks some. This table holds around 110,000 clones, 80% to 90% found once. The specimen was PBMCs. The receptors were gathered from a woman aged 50 to 60 with colorectal cancer.

The chain recombines TRBV6-5 with TRBJ2-1, with 9 bases lining up with TRBD1. Germline V CDR1 and CDR2: MNHEY, SVGAGI. The J segment lost 7 bases and the V segment lost 7 bases, leaving 8 bases of the junction unmatched. The CDR3 runs to 14 residues. This CDR3 reads CASKGQGGDNEQFF. The CDR3 DNA is TGTGCCAGCAAGGGACAGGGCGGTGATAATGAGCAGTTCTTC.

The chain is built from TRBV6-4 and TRBJ1-5; 7 bases agree with TRBD1. V shed 4 bases, J shed 0 bases, and the junction held 9 bases outside the gene matches. The length of the CDR3 is 17 residues. The germline CDR1 and CDR2 sequences are MRHNA and SNTAGT. Here the CDR3 reads CASSAGGRGNSNQPQHF. In nucleotides, the CDR3 is TGTGCCAGCAGTGCAGGAGGCAGGGGGAATAGCAATCAGCCCCAGCATTTT.

As to this clone: It is unclear where the CDR3 begins or ends on the DNA, so no DNA is shown, and the CDR3 is as TCRdb lists it. V gene TRBV7-9 combines with J gene TRBJ2-7; whether TRBD1, the table's D call, matches the DNA was not checked. The CDR3 region is 19 residues in length, termini included. CDR1 is SEHNR and CDR2 is FQNEAQ in the germline V gene (reference sequence). CDR3 sequence: CASSPNGTSRAVLRAGQYF.

The V call is TRBV12-3 or TRBV12-4, the J call TRBJ1-6; D gene uncertain. CDR3 length: 13 residues. Trimming removed 6 bases at V and 7 bases at J, with 10 bases between. The CDR3 spells CASSTITNSPLHF. The CDR3 nucleotides read TGTGCCAGCAGCACAATAACCAATTCACCCCTCCACTTT.

The table lists this clone with a count of one. At one of its ends the junction is not consistent with the germline gene, which may arise from a read error. The chain links TRBV7-7 to TRBJ2-2, with TRBD2 matching 9 bases. CDR3 length: 16 residues. Per the germline V gene, CDR1 is SSHAT and CDR2 is FNYEAQ (reference sequence). The CDR3: CASSTTIAGASGELFF. For the CDR3, the DNA is TGTGCTAGCAGCACCACCATAGCGGGGGCTTCCGGGGAGCTGTTTTTT.

CDR3 DNA: TGTGCCAGCAGTCCCTCGGGACAGGTCTTGTATGGCTACACCTTC. Translating it yields CASSPSGQVLYGYTF. This sequence joins TRBV6-4 and TRBJ1-2; 8 nucleotides match TRBD1. Looked up from germline, CDR1 is MRHNA and CDR2 is SNTAGT. The CDR3 consists of 15 residues. V lost 5 bases, J lost 5 bases, and 10 bases stayed unmatched.

The chain links TRBV28 to TRBJ2-1; TRBD1 agrees at 8 bases. The CDR3 has 14 amino acids. J was trimmed by 7 bases and V by 8 bases; bases with no gene match: 10. Germline CDR1 and CDR2: MDHEN and SYDVKM. CDR3 region: CASFPGGVRNEQFF. CDR3 DNA sequence: TGTGCCAGCTTCCCAGGGGGCGTAAGGAATGAGCAGTTCTTC.

This chain joins TRBV29-1 and TRBJ2-7, with a weak D call TRBD2 (6 bases). The CDR3 is 15 residues long. With 0 bases removed from V and 4 bases from J, the gap between germline ends came to 16 bases. Per the germline V gene, CDR1 is SQVTM and CDR2 is ANQGSEA. The CDR3 nucleotides are TGCAGCGTTGAAGATGGGGTGATTGGGGGGTACGAGCAGTACTTC. The encoded protein is CSVEDGVIGGYEQYF.

The V gene is TRBV3-1 (or the pseudogene TRBV3-2), the J gene TRBJ1-1; D unresolved. Germline V gene sequence: CDR1 LGHDT, CDR2 YNNKEL (reference sequence). This CDR3 comprises 14 residues. The germline V and J ends were trimmed by 4 bases and 1 base, with 10 bases remaining between them. CDR3: CASSLWTENTEAFF. The CDR3, as DNA: TGTGCCAGCAGCCTTTGGACGGAGAACACTGAAGCTTTCTTT.

The V call is TRBV5-1, the J call TRBJ2-1; the D is unclear. The CDR3 covers 12 residues. Germline V gives CDR1 SGHRS, CDR2 YFSETQ. Trimming removed 2 bases at V and 8 bases at J, with 8 bases between. CDR3 sequence (DNA): TGCGCCAGCAGCTTTGTTGGGGATGAGCAGTTCTTC. Encoded protein: CASSFVGDEQFF.

The chain is built from TRBV28 and TRBJ1-4; the match to TRBD1 covers 8 bases. This CDR3 contains 14 residues. With V trimmed by 6 bases and J by 7 bases, 7 bases remained unmatched. Germline V CDR1 and CDR2: MDHEN, SYDVKM. This chain's CDR3 is CASSRTGMGEKLFF. DNA of the CDR3: TGTGCCAGCAGCCGGACAGGGATGGGTGAAAAACTGTTTTTT.

V gene TRBV6-1 combines with J gene TRBJ2-7; no firm D call. Germline CDR1 and CDR2: MNHNS and SASEGT. The germline V and J ends were trimmed by 3 bases and 4 bases, with 16 bases remaining between them. This CDR3 spans 15 amino acids. The CDR3 sequence is CASSDPTRSGYEQYF. In DNA form, the CDR3 reads TGTGCCAGCAGTGATCCCACCCGATCCGGATACGAGCAGTACTTC.

The J gene is TRBJ2-5, the V gene TRBV2; the D gene is possibly TRBD1 (5 bases). The CDR3 totals 14 residues. The ends were cut back, 4 bases at V and 0 bases at J, with 9 bases in the middle. Germline-derived CDR1 and CDR2 are SNHLY and FYNNEI. As DNA, the CDR3 is TGTGCCAGCAGTGGACAGCCGTACCAAGAGACCCAGTACTTC. Translated, it gives CASSGQPYQETQYF. Looking up the rest from reference TRBV2 and TRBJ2-5 gives the full variable domain: EPEVTQTPSHQVTQMGQEVILRCVPISNHLYFYWYRQILGQKVEFLVSFYNNEISEKSEIFDDQFSVERPDGSNFTLKIRSTKLEDSAMYFCASSGQPYQETQYFGPGTRLLVL.

V and J are TRBV3-1 (or the pseudogene TRBV3-2) and TRBJ2-1; 7 nucleotides align to TRBD2. V shed 0 bases and J 7 bases; nucleotides not matched to a gene: 9. This CDR3 comprises 16 residues. The germline V gene encodes CDR1 LGHDT and CDR2 YNNKEL (reference sequence). The DNA for the CDR3 is TGTGCCAGCAGCCAAGACAAAGGGGAGGGTAGGAATGAGCAGTTCTTC. Protein: CASSQDKGEGRNEQFF.

This clone appeared once. V gene TRBV11-2 combines with J gene TRBJ1-1; D uncertain. In germline, CDR1 is SGHAT, CDR2 FQNNGV. Trimming left V 5 bases short and J 9 bases short, with 10 bases between. The CDR3 is made up of 11 amino acids. CDR3 coding DNA: TGTGCCAGCAGCCCGGGCCTCAAAGCTTTCTTT. It specifies CASSPGLKAFF.

The chain uses TRBV7-6 and TRBJ2-3, with 11 bases that match TRBD2. From germline, CDR1 is SGHVS and CDR2 FNYEAQ. The ends lost 1 base at V and 5 bases at J; junction bases unmatched: 5. The CDR3 extends over 16 amino acids. The DNA for the CDR3 is TGTGCCAGCAGCTTAGTAGCGGGAGGGCCGATAGATACGCAGTATTTT. Its protein product is CASSLVAGGPIDTQYF.

The J gene is TRBJ2-7, the V gene TRBV11-3; D ambiguous. This CDR3 is 13 amino acids long. The germline V and J ends were trimmed by 3 bases and 0 bases, with 6 bases remaining between them. CDR1 is SGHNT, CDR2 YENEEA, per germline. This CDR3 reads CASSFSSSYEQYF. The CDR3 DNA reads TGTGCCAGCAGCTTCTCCTCCTCCTACGAGCAGTACTTC.

The chain uses TRBV30 and TRBJ1-4; D not certain. Looked up from germline, CDR1 is GTSNPN and CDR2 is SVGIG (reference sequence). The CDR3 is made up of 13 amino acids. V shed 3 bases and J shed 5 bases, with 10 bases lying between them. The CDR3 protein is CAWSQDGNEKLFF. CDR3 DNA: TGTGCCTGGAGCCAGGACGGGAATGAAAAACTGTTTTTT.

This chain uses TRBV24-1 with TRBJ1-2; D ambiguous. Deletions cut 0 bases from V and 7 bases from J, with 8 bases between. The germline CDR1 and CDR2 sequences are KGHDR and SFDVKD. The CDR3 is made up of 13 amino acids. The CDR3 nucleotides read TGTGCCACCAGTGATTTGAAGGGCTCTGGCTACACCTTC. Translating gives CATSDLKGSGYTF.

This clone has a handful of counts. The V and J genes are TRBV19 and TRBJ2-5; TRBD1 matches 7 bases. V gave up 11 bases and J gave up 4 bases; unmatched junction bases: 10. From germline, CDR1 is LNHDA and CDR2 SQIVND (reference sequence). The CDR3 spans 13 residues. The CDR3 loop is CASRRQGSETQYF. CDR3 coding DNA: TGTGCCTCCCGCAGACAGGGATCAGAGACCCAGTACTTC.